The T cell receptor beta chain described here comes from a study of cytomegalovirus exposure and HLA in healthy donors. Separate from the roughly 720-subject first cohort, the approximately 120-subject validation cohort was the one that the donors belonged to. The assay was immunoSEQ multiplex PCR, and TCRdb's table has in-frame clones only and misses some. The data contain 160,000 or so clones, about nine tenths of them singletons. Notes on this clone: Its target is not known.

V lost 8 bases to trimming and J lost 4 bases, with 19 bases between them. The length of the CDR3 is 15 residues. Germline values: CDR1 SNHLY, CDR2 FYNNEI. Findings and caveats of the study: Three CMV-associated chains proved CMV antigen-specific in vitro. Some public TCRs appeared in many individuals, while most sequences were rare.

The sample consisted of PBMCs. This TCR came from a man aged 18 to 35 in good health and CMV-seropositive. V gene TRBV2 combines with J gene TRBJ2-3; possibly TRBD2 for D (6 bases). CDR3 nucleotide sequence: TGTGCCAGCCTCCTCGCGGCCTCTAGCGCAGATACGCAGTATTTT. Amino acids: CASLLAASSADTQYF.